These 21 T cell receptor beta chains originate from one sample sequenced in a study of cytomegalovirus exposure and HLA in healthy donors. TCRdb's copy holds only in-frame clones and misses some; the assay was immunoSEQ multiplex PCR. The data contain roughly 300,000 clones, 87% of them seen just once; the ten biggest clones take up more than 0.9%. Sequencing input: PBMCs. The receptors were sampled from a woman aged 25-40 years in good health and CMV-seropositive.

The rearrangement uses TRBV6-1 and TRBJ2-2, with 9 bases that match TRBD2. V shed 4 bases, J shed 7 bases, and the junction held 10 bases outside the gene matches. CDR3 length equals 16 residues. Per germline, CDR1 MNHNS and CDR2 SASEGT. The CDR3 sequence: CASSAQLAGVNGELFF. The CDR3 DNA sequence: TGTGCCAGCAGTGCCCAGTTAGCGGGGGTAAACGGGGAGCTGTTTTTT.

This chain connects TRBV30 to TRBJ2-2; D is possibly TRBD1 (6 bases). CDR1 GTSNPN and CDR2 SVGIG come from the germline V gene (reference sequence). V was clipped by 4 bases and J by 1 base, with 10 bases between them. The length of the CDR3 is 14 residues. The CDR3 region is CAWIDRRNTGELFF. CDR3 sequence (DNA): TGTGCCTGGATAGACAGGAGGAACACCGGGGAGCTGTTTTTT.

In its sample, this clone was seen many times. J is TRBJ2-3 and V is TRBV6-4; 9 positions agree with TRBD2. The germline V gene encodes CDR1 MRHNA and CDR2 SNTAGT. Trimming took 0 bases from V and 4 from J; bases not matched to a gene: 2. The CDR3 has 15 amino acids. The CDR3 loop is CASSDSAGGPDTQYF. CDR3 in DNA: TGTGCCAGCAGTGACTCGGCGGGAGGGCCAGATACGCAGTATTTT.

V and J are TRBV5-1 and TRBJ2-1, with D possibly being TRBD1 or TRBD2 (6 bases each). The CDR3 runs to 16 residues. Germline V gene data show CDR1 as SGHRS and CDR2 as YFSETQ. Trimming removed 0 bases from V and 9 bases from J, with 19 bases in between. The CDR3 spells CASSLVVGGPVGEQFF. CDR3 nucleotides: TGCGCCAGCAGCTTGGTGGTGGGGGGCCCCGTCGGTGAGCAGTTCTTC.

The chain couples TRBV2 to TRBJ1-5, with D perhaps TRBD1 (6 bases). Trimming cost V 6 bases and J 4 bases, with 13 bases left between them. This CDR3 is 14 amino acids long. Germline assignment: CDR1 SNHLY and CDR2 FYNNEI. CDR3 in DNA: TGTGCCAGCAGAGATACAGGGTTAAATCAGCCCCAGCATTTT. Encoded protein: CASRDTGLNQPQHF. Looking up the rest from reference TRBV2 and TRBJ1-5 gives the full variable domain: EPEVTQTPSHQVTQMGQEVILRCVPISNHLYFYWYRQILGQKVEFLVSFYNNEISEKSEIFDDQFSVERPDGSNFTLKIRSTKLEDSAMYFCASRDTGLNQPQHFGDGTRLSIL.

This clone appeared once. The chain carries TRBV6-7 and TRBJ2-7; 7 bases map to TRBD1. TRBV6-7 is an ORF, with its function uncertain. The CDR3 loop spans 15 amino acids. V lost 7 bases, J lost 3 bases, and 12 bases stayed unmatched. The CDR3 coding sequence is TGTGCCAGCACTTCAACCGGGACAGCTTACTACGAGCAGTACTTC. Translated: CASTSTGTAYYEQYF.

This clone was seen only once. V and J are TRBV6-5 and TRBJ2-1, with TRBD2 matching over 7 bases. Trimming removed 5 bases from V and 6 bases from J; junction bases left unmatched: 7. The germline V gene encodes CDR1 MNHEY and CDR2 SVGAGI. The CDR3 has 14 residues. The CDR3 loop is CASSERTRGNEQFF. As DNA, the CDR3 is TGTGCCAGCAGTGAGAGGACTAGGGGCAATGAGCAGTTCTTC.

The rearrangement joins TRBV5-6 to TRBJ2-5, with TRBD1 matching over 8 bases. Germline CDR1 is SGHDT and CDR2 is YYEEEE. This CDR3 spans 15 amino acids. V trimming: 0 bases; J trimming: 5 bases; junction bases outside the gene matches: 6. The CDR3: CASSLGTGIGETQYF. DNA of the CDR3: TGTGCCAGCAGCTTGGGGACAGGGATCGGGGAGACCCAGTACTTC.

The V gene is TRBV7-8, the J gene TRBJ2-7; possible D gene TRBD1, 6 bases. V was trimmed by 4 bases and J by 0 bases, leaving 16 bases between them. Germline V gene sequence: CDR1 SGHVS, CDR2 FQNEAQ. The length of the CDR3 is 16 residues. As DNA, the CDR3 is TGTGCCAGCAGCTCTCGGGACATGAGGGTCTCCTACGAGCAGTACTTC. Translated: CASSSRDMRVSYEQYF.

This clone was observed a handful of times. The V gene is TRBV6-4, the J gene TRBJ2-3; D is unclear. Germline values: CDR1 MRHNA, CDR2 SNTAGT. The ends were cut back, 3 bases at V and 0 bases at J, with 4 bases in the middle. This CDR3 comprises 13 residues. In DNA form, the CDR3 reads TGTGCCAGCAGTGAGTACAGCACAGATACGCAGTATTTT. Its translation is CASSEYSTDTQYF.

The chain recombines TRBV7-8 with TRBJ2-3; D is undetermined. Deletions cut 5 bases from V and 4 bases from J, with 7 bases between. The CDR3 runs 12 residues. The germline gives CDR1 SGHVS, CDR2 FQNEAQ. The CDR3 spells CASSIGSDTQYF. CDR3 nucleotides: TGTGCCAGCAGCATAGGCTCAGATACGCAGTATTTT.

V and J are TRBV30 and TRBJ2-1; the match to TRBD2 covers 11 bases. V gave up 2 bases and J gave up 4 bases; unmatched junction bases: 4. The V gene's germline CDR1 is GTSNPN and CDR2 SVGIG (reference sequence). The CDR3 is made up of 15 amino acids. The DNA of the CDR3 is TGTGCCTGGAGTAGACTAGCGGGAATTTACAATGAGCAGTTCTTC. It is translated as CAWSRLAGIYNEQFF.

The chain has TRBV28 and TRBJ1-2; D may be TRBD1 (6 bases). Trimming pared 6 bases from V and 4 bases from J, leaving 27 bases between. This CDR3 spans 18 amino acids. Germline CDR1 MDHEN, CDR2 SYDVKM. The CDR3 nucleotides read TGTGCCAGCAGCGAAACAGGGCTCGGTAAAGCTTCTCCCTATGGCTACACCTTC. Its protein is CASSETGLGKASPYGYTF.

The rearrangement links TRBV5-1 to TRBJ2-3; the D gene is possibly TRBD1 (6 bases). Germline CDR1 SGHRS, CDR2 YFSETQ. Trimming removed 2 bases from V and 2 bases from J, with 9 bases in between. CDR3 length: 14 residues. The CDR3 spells CASSLQGNTDTQYF. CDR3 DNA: TGCGCCAGCAGCTTACAGGGTAACACAGATACGCAGTATTTT.

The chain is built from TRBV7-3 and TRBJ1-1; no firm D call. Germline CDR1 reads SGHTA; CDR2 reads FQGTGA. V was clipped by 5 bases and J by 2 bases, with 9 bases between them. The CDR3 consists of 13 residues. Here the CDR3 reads CASSEGTNTEAFF. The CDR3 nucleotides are TGTGCCAGCAGCGAGGGCACAAACACTGAAGCTTTCTTT. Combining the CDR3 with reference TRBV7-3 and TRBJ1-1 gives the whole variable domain GAGVSQTPSNKVTEKGKYVELRCDPISGHTALYWYRQSLGQGPEFLIYFQGTGAADDSGLPNDRFFAVRPEGSVSTLKIQRTERGDSAVYLCASSEGTNTEAFFGQGTRLTVV.

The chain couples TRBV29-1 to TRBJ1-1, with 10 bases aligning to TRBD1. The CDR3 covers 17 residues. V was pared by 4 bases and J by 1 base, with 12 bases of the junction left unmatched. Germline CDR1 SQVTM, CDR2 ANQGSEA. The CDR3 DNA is TGCAGCGTTGCCATCCCCGGGACAGGGGTCCCGAACACTGAAGCTTTCTTT. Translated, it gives CSVAIPGTGVPNTEAFF.

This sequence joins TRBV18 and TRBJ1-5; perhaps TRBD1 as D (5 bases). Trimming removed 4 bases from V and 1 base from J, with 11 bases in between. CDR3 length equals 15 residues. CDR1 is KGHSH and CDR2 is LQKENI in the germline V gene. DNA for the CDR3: TGTGCCAGCTCACTTGGGGGACTGAGCAATCAGCCCCAGCATTTT. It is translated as CASSLGGLSNQPQHF.

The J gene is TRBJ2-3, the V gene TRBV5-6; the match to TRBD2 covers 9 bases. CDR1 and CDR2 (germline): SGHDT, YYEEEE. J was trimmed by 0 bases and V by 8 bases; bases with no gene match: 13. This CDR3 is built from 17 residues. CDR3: CASSGAGGPTSTDTQYF. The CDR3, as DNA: TGTGCCAGTTCGGGAGCGGGAGGACCTACTAGCACAGATACGCAGTATTTT.

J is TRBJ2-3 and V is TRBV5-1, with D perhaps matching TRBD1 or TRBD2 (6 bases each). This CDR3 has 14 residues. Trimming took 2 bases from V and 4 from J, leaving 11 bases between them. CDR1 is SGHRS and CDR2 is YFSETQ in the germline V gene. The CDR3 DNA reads TGCGCCAGCAGCTTAGGAGGGGGGTCAGATACGCAGTATTTT. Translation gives CASSLGGGSDTQYF.

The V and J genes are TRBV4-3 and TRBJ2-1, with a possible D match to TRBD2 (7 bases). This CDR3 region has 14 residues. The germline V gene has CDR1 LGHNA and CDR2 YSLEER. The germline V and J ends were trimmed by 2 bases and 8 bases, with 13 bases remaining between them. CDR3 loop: CASSQRGAVYEQFF. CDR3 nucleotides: TGCGCCAGCAGCCAACGGGGGGCGGTATATGAGCAGTTCTTC.

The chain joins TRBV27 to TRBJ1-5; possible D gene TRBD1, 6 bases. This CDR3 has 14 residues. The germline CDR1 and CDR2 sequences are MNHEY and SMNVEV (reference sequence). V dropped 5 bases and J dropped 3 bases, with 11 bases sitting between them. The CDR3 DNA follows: TGTGCCAGCAGTCCCGGACAGCCCAATCAGCCCCAGCATTTT. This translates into CASSPGQPNQPQHF.